This T cell receptor beta chain was obtained from a study of T-cell memory formation after mild COVID-19. The CDR3 consists of 16 residues. Deletions cut 0 bases from V and 4 bases from J, with 12 bases between. CDR1 LGHNA and CDR2 YNFKEQ come from the germline V gene. In regard to this clonotype: Its antigen is unknown.

From 5'RACE with constant-segment primers came TCR alpha and TCR beta cDNA libraries that carried sample barcodes and UMIs. Using its own MiXCR run on the 5' RACE reads, TCRdb lists one record per CDR3 protein. This table holds fewer than 650,000 distinct CDR3 sequences, roughly 22% found once. Study-wide findings and caveats: Contracting CD4+ clones sat mainly in CM and EM; CD8+ in EMRA. Nothing showed for sure that second-wave clones peaking on day 37 were SARS-CoV-2 specific.

Sequencing used PBMCs or a T cell subset sorted from them (not recorded which). The clonotype comes from an adult woman who had mild COVID-19 (a few samples of this study predate the infection). Cell type and time point are not known. The genes are TRBV4-2 and TRBJ2-2; a weak D match, TRBD1 (6 bases). The CDR3 sequence is CASSQESDRRTGELFF. CDR3 nucleotide sequence: TGTGCCAGCAGCCAAGAATCGGACAGACGCACCGGGGAGCTGTTTTTT.